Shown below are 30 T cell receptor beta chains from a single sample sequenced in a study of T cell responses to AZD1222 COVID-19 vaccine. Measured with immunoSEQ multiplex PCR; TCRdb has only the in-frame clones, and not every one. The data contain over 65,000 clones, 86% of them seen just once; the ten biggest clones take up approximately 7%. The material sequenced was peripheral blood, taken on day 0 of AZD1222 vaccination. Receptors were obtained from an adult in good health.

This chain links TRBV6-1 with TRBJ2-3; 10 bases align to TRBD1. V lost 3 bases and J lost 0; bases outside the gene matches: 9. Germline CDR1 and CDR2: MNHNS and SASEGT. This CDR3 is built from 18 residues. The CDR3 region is CASSEWSRGQGSTDTQYF. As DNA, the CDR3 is TGTGCCAGCAGTGAGTGGAGTAGGGGACAGGGGAGCACAGATACGCAGTATTTT.

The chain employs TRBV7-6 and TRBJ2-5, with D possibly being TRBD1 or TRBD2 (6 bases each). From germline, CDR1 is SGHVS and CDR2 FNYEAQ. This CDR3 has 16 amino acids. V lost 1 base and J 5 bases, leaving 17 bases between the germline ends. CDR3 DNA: TGTGCCAGCAGCTTAGTAGGGGGGCGCGCCGCTGAGACCCAGTACTTC. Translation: CASSLVGGRAAETQYF.

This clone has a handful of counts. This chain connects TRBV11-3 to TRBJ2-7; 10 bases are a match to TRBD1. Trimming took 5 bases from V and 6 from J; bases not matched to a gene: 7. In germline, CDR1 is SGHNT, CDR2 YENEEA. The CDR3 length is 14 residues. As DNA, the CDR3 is TGTGCCAGCAGCGACCGACAGGGGGCGACCGAGCAGTACTTC. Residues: CASSDRQGATEQYF.

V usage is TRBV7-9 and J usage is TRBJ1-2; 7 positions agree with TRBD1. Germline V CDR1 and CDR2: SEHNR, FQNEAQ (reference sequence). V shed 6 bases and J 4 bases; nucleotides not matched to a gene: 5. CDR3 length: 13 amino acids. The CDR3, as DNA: TGTGCCAGCAGGGGGGGACAGCTCTATGGCTACACCTTC. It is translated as CASRGGQLYGYTF.

The DNA of the CDR3 is TGTGCCAGCAGTTCTCTTATTCGGTACTATGGCTACACCTTC. Protein sequence: CASSSLIRYYGYTF. This rearrangement joins TRBV28 to TRBJ1-2, with no clear D. This CDR3 has 14 amino acids. The V end lost 4 bases, the J end lost 3 bases, and 12 bases lay between the germline ends. In germline, CDR1 is MDHEN, CDR2 SYDVKM.

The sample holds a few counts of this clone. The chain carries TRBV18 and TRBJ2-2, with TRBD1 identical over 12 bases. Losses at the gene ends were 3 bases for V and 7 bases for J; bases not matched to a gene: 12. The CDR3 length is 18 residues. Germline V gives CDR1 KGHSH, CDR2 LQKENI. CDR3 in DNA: TGTGCCAGCTCACCGAGAAGACCCGGGACAGGGGGCTTCGGGGAGCTGTTTTTT. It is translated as CASSPRRPGTGGFGELFF.

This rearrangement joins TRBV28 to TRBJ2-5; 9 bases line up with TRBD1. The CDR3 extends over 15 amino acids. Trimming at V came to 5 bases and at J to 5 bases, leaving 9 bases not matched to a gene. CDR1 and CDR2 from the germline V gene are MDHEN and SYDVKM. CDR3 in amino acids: CASSPRQGGMETQYF. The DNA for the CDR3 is TGTGCCAGCAGTCCCAGACAGGGGGGGATGGAGACCCAGTACTTC.

CDR3 amino acids: CASSHAGANSPLHF. The CDR3 DNA reads TGTGCCAGCAGCCACGCAGGGGCTAATTCACCCCTCCACTTT. V gene TRBV7-9 combines with J gene TRBJ1-6; possibly TRBD1 for D (6 bases). This CDR3 region has 14 residues. Germline V gives CDR1 SEHNR, CDR2 FQNEAQ (reference sequence). Trimming took off 5 bases at V and 6 bases at J, with 11 bases between the two ends.

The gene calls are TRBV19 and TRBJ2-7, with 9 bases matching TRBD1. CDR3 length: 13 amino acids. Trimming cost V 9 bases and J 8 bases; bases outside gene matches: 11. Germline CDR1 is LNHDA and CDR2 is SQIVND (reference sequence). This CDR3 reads CASSGQGTLQQYF. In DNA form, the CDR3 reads TGTGCCAGCTCCGGACAGGGGACTCTACAGCAGTACTTC.

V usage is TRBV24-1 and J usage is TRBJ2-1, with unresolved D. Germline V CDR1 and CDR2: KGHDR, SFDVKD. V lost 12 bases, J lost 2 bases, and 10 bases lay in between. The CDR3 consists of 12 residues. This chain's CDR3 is CASSGTYNEQFF. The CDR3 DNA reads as TGTGCCTCTTCTGGGACCTACAATGAGCAGTTCTTC.

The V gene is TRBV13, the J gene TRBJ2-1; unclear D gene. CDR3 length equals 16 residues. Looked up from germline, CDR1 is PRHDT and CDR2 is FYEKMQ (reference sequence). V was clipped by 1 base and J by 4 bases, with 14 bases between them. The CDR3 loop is CASSLEALMRYNEQFF. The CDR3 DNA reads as TGTGCCAGCAGCTTAGAGGCACTAATGAGGTACAATGAGCAGTTCTTC.

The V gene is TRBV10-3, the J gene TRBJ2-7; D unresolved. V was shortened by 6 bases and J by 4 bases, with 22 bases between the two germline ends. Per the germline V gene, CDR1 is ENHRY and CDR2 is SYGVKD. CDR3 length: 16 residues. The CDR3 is CAISDLPKTPRYEQYF. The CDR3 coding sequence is TGTGCCATCAGCGACCTCCCTAAGACACCTCGGTACGAGCAGTACTTC.

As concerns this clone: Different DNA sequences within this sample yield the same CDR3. CDR3 residues: CASSLGADYGYTF. In DNA, the CDR3 is TGTGCCAGCAGTTTGGGGGCGGACTATGGCTACACCTTC. The chain carries TRBV28 and TRBJ1-2, with D perhaps TRBD1 (6 bases). The germline V and J ends were trimmed by 3 bases and 3 bases, with 8 bases remaining between them. Germline V gene lookup returns CDR1 MDHEN and CDR2 SYDVKM. The CDR3 loop spans 13 amino acids.

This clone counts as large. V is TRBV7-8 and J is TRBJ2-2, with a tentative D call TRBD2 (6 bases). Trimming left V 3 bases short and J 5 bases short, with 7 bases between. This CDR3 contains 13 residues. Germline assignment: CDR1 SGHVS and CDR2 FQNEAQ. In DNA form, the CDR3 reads TGTGCCAGCAGCTTTGCGGGGACCGGGGAGCTGTTTTTT. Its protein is CASSFAGTGELFF. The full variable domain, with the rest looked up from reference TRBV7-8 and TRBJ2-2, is GAGVSQSPRYKVAKRGQDVALRCDPISGHVSLFWYQQALGQGPEFLTYFQNEAQLDKSGLPSDRFFAERPEGSVSTLKIQRTQQEDSAVYLCASSFAGTGELFFGEGSRLTVL.

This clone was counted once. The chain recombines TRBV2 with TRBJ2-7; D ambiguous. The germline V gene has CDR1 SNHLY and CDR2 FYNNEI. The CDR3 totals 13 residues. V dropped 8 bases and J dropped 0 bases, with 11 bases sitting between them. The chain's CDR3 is CASRPTFSYEQYF. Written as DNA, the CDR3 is TGTGCCAGCCGTCCCACATTCTCCTACGAGCAGTACTTC.

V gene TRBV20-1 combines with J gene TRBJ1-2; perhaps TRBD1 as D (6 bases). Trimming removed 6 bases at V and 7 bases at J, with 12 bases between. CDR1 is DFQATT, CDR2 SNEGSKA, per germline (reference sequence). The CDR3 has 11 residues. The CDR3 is CSAVGHSGYTF. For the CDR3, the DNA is TGCAGTGCGGTGGGACATTCTGGCTACACCTTC.

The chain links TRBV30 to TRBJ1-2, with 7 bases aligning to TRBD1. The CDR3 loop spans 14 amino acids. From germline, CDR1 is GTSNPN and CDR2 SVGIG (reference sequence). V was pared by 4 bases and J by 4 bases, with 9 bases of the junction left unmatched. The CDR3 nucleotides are TGTGCCTGGATTAGGTCGGACAGGACCTATGGCTACACCTTC. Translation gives CAWIRSDRTYGYTF.

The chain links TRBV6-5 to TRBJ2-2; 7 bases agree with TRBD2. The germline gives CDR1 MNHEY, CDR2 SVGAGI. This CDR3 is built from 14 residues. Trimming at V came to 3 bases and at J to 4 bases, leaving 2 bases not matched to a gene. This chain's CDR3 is CASSYREGTGELFF. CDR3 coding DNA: TGTGCCAGCAGTTATAGGGAGGGCACCGGGGAGCTGTTTTTT.

Here the CDR3 reads CASSNQGALSSYNEQFF. CDR3 nucleotide sequence: TGTGCCAGCAGCAACCAGGGGGCCCTGAGCTCCTACAATGAGCAGTTCTTC. V usage is TRBV7-2 and J usage is TRBJ2-1; TRBD1 matches at 8 bases. This CDR3 contains 17 residues. V lost 5 bases and J lost 0; bases outside the gene matches: 9. CDR1 is SGHTA and CDR2 is FQGNSA in the germline V gene. Variable domain in full (rest from reference TRBV7-2 and TRBJ2-1): GAGVSQSPSNKVTEKGKDVELRCDPISGHTALYWYRQSLGQGLEFLIYFQGNSAPDKSGLPSDRFSAERTGGSVSTLTIQRTQQEDSAVYLCASSNQGALSSYNEQFFGPGTRLTVL.

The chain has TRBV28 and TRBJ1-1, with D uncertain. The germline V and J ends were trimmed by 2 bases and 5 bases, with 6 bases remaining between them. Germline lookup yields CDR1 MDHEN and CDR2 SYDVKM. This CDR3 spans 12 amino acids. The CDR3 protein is CASSLEITEAFF. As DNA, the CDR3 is TGTGCCAGCAGTTTAGAAATTACTGAAGCTTTCTTT.

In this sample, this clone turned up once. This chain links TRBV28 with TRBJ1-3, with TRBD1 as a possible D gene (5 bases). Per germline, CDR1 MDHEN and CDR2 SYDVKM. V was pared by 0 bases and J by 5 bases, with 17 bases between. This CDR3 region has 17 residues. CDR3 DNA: TGTGCCAGCAGTTTATGGAAGGCGGGGCTGTACCGAAACACCATATATTTT. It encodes CASSLWKAGLYRNTIYF. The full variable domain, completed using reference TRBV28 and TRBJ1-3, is DVKVTQSSRYLVKRTGEKVFLECVQDMDHENMFWYRQDPGLGLRLIYFSYDVKMKEKGDIPEGYSVSREKKERFSLILESASTNQTSMYLCASSLWKAGLYRNTIYFGEGSWLTVV.

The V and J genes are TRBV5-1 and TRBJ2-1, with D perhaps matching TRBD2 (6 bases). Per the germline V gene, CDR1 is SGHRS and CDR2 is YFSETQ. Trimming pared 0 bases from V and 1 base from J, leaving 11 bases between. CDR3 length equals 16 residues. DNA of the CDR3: TGCGCCAGCAGCTTGGGACTAGGGATTTCCTACAATGAGCAGTTCTTC. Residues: CASSLGLGISYNEQFF.

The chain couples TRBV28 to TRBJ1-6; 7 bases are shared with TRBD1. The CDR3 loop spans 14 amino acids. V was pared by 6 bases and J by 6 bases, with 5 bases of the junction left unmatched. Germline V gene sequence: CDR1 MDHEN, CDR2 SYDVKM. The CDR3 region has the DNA TGTGCCAGCAGACCGGGACAGTTTAATTCACCCCTCCACTTT. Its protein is CASRPGQFNSPLHF.

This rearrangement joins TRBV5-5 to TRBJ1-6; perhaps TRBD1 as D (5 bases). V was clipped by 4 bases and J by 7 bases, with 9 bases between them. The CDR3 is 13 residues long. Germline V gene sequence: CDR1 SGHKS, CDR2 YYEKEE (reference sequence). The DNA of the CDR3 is TGTGCCAGCAGCCGGGACGAGAATTCACCCCTCCACTTT. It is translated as CASSRDENSPLHF.

The CDR3 nucleotides are TGTGCCACCAGTGATTCCGGGACAGCATATGGCTACACCTTC. The encoded protein is CATSDSGTAYGYTF. This chain uses TRBV24-1 with TRBJ1-2; 7 positions match TRBD1. CDR3 length: 14 amino acids. From germline, CDR1 is KGHDR and CDR2 SFDVKD. Trimming removed 2 bases from V and 5 bases from J; junction bases left unmatched: 4.

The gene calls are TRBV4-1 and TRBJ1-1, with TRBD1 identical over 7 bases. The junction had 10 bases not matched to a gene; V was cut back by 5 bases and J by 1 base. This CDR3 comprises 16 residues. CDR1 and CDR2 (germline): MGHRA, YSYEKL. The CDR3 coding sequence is TGCGCCAGCAGCGAAGCTGCGGGACAGACGAACACTGAAGCTTTCTTT. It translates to CASSEAAGQTNTEAFF.

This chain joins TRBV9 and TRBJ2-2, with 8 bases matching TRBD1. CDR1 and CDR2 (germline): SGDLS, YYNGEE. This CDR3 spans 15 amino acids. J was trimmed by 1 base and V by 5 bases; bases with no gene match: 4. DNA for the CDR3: TGTGCCAGCAGAGCCGGGACAGGGAACACCGGGGAGCTGTTTTTT. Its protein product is CASRAGTGNTGELFF.

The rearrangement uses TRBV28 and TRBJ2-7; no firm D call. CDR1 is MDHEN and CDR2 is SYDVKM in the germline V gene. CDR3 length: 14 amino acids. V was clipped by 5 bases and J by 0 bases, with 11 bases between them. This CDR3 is CASSPSLASYEQYF. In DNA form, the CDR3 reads TGTGCCAGCAGTCCCTCACTTGCCTCCTACGAGCAGTACTTC.

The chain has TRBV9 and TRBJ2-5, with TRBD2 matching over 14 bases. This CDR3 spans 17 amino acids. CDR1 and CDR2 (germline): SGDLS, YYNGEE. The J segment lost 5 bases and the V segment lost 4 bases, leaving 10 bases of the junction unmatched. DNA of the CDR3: TGTGCCAGCAGCCTGGGGACTAGCGGGGGCCCCCTTGAGACCCAGTACTTC. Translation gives CASSLGTSGGPLETQYF.

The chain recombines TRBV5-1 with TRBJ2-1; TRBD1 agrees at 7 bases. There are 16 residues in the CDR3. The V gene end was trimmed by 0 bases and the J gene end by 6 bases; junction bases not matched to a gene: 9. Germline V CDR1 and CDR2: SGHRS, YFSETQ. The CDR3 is CASSLGFSGTANEQFF. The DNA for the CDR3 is TGCGCCAGCAGCTTGGGGTTTTCGGGGACAGCCAATGAGCAGTTCTTC.